These 14 T cell receptor beta chains share one sample of origin, sequenced in a study of PD-L1 blockade in urothelial cancer. Stated time point: pretreatment peripheral blood. This table comes from immunoSEQ multiplex PCR, and its TCRdb copy is limited to in-frame clones, with some not included. The table includes about 86,000 clones, more than 70% detected once. Source: PBMCs, taken around atezolizumab (anti-PD-L1) treatment. Receptor source: a man aged 60 to 69 with urothelial cancer.

Concerning this clone: A junction end diverges from the germline sequence, so it may reflect a read error. V usage is TRBV5-5 and J usage is TRBJ2-7, with 13 bases lining up with TRBD2. The CDR3 spans 15 residues. Germline CDR1 and CDR2: SGHKS and YYEKEE (reference sequence). The CDR3 coding sequence is TGTGCCAGCAGTTTGGGACTAGCGGGGATCTACGAGCAGTACTTC. Protein sequence: CASSLGLAGIYEQYF. Using reference TRBV5-5 and TRBJ2-7 for the parts outside the CDR3, the full variable domain is DAGVTQSPTHLIKTRGQQVTLRCSPISGHKSVSWYQQVLGQGPQFIFQYYEKEERGRGNFPDRFSARQFPNYSSELNVNALLLGDSALYLCASSLGLAGIYEQYFGPGTRLTVT.

This chain links TRBV29-1 with TRBJ2-3; TRBD2 matches 9 bases. Germline CDR1 is SQVTM and CDR2 is ANQGSEA. Trimming at V came to 6 bases and at J to 3 bases, leaving 7 bases not matched to a gene. The length of the CDR3 is 14 residues. As DNA, the CDR3 is TGCAGCGTCGCTAGCGGGATAGGGACAGATACGCAGTATTTT. Encoded protein: CSVASGIGTDTQYF.

This sequence joins TRBV7-2 and TRBJ1-2; the D gene is possibly TRBD1 (5 bases). The germline V gene has CDR1 SGHTA and CDR2 FQGNSA. The CDR3 runs 12 residues. V lost 5 bases to trimming and J lost 8 bases, with 12 bases between them. This chain's CDR3 is CASSPRDSGYTF. The CDR3 nucleotides read TGTGCCAGCAGCCCACGGGACTCCGGCTACACCTTC.

The V call is TRBV27, the J call TRBJ1-2; D may be TRBD1 (5 bases). V dropped 5 bases and J dropped 6 bases, with 19 bases sitting between them. Germline V gene sequence: CDR1 MNHEY, CDR2 SMNVEV (reference sequence). This CDR3 is 15 amino acids long. The CDR3 protein is CASSPLGVRNDGYTF. The CDR3 DNA sequence: TGTGCCAGCAGTCCCCTAGGGGTTCGGAACGATGGCTACACCTTC.

This clone occurred once. In DNA, the CDR3 is TGCGCCATTCCTAGCGGAGAAGCCAATTCACCCCTCCACTTT. Translated: CAIPSGEANSPLHF. The chain employs TRBV10-1 and TRBJ1-6; D gene unclear. The CDR3 is 14 residues long. CDR1 is WNHNN and CDR2 is SYGVQD in the germline V gene (reference sequence). Deletions cut 10 bases from V and 7 bases from J, with 17 bases between.

The V gene is TRBV7-6, the J gene TRBJ1-5, with a weak D call TRBD1 (5 bases). Germline V gene data show CDR1 as SGHVS and CDR2 as FNYEAQ. The CDR3 contains 13 residues. V was pared by 4 bases and J by 4 bases, with 8 bases between. CDR3 bases: TGTGCCAGCAGCTGGGGGGAGAATCAGCCCCAGCATTTT. Encoded protein: CASSWGENQPQHF. The full variable domain, completed using reference TRBV7-6 and TRBJ1-5, is GAGVSQSPRYKVTKRGQDVALRCDPISGHVSLYWYRQALGQGPEFLTYFNYEAQQDKSGLPNDRFSAERPEGSISTLTIQRTEQRDSAMYRCASSWGENQPQHFGDGTRLSIL.

This clone was detected only a few times. V is TRBV7-2 and J is TRBJ1-1, with a tentative D call TRBD1 (6 bases). Trimming stripped 2 bases from V and 5 bases from J, with 12 bases between. The CDR3 extends over 14 amino acids. The V gene's germline CDR1 is SGHTA and CDR2 FQGNSA. Written as DNA, the CDR3 is TGTGCCAGCAGCTTACGAGGGGGGGGGACTGAAGCTTTCTTT. It specifies CASSLRGGGTEAFF. The variable domain in full, completed from reference TRBV7-2 and TRBJ1-1, reads GAGVSQSPSNKVTEKGKDVELRCDPISGHTALYWYRQSLGQGLEFLIYFQGNSAPDKSGLPSDRFSAERTGGSVSTLTIQRTQQEDSAVYLCASSLRGGGTEAFFGQGTRLTVV.

This clone was recorded once. The chain combines TRBV2 with TRBJ1-5; TRBD1 matches at 11 bases. J was trimmed by 7 bases and V by 4 bases; bases with no gene match: 6. The germline CDR1 and CDR2 sequences are SNHLY and FYNNEI. There are 15 residues in the CDR3. The CDR3 bases are TGTGCCAGCAGTGTTGGACAGGGGGCAAACCAGCCCCAGCATTTT. This translates into CASSVGQGANQPQHF.

The chain has TRBV7-9 and TRBJ2-3; no reliable D call. V dropped 0 bases and J dropped 4 bases, with 11 bases sitting between them. Germline values: CDR1 SEHNR, CDR2 FQNEAQ (reference sequence). This CDR3 comprises 15 residues. The CDR3 loop is CASSLARLESDTQYF. In nucleotides, the CDR3 is TGTGCCAGCAGCTTAGCGCGGCTAGAGTCAGATACGCAGTATTTT.

J is TRBJ2-3 and V is TRBV5-1, with 14 bases aligning to TRBD2. The V gene's germline CDR1 is SGHRS and CDR2 YFSETQ. This CDR3 spans 15 amino acids. Germline trimming cut 5 bases from V and 6 bases from J; bases unmatched to any gene: 5. CDR3 amino acids: CASSTGLAGVDTQYF. The CDR3 coding sequence is TGCGCCAGCAGTACGGGACTAGCGGGGGTCGATACGCAGTATTTT.

This chain connects TRBV7-6 to TRBJ2-1; D might be TRBD1 (6 bases). The CDR3 runs to 15 residues. The germline gives CDR1 SGHVS, CDR2 FNYEAQ. V lost 0 bases and J 6 bases, leaving 12 bases between the germline ends. The CDR3 coding sequence is TGTGCCAGCAGCTTAGCCGGGACAAGGAGCAATGAGCAGTTCTTC. It codes for CASSLAGTRSNEQFF.

The sample holds one count of this clone. The CDR3: CASRTNRGDEAFF. CDR3 coding DNA: TGTGCCAGCAGGACCAACAGGGGCGATGAAGCTTTCTTT. The chain combines TRBV6-6 with TRBJ1-1, with 7 positions matching TRBD1. This CDR3 has 13 residues. Germline CDR1 MNHNY, CDR2 SVGAGI (reference sequence). V lost 6 bases to trimming and J lost 7 bases; unmatched junction nucleotides: 8.

The V and J genes are TRBV29-1 and TRBJ2-3; a weak D match, TRBD1 (5 bases). Trimming took off 2 bases at V and 8 bases at J, with 14 bases between the two ends. The CDR3 extends over 13 amino acids. CDR1 and CDR2 from the germline V gene are SQVTM and ANQGSEA. The CDR3 loop reads CSVEPQAQGTQYF. The CDR3 bases are TGCAGCGTTGAACCCCAGGCCCAGGGTACGCAGTATTTT.

J is TRBJ2-3 and V is TRBV19; D is unresolved. This CDR3 contains 13 residues. V was trimmed by 5 bases and J by 2 bases, leaving 8 bases between them. Germline CDR1 and CDR2: LNHDA and SQIVND (reference sequence). The DNA for the CDR3 is TGTGCCAGTAGTGAAGCGAACACAGATACGCAGTATTTT. This encodes CASSEANTDTQYF.